The T cell receptor beta chain under discussion was sequenced for a study of T cells in localized non-small cell lung cancer. V dropped 4 bases and J dropped 1; count of bases not matched to a gene: 16. CDR3 length: 20 residues. From germline, CDR1 is SGHDN and CDR2 FVKESK. Repertoires were generated with immunoSEQ multiplex PCR, while TCRdb's copy carries only in-frame clones and drops some. Of about 40,000 clones in the sample, around 86% were seen once. The sample consisted of peripheral blood mononuclear cells, taken before any cancer treatment. This receptor was obtained from a male donor at least 60 years old with stage II lung adenocarcinoma. The rearrangement links TRBV14 to TRBJ2-2; TRBD2 matches at 9 bases. The CDR3 spells CASSRFGPLPTSGNTGELFF. CDR3 coding DNA: TGTGCCAGCAGCCGTTTTGGTCCTCTCCCGACTAGCGGGAACACCGGGGAGCTGTTTTTT.